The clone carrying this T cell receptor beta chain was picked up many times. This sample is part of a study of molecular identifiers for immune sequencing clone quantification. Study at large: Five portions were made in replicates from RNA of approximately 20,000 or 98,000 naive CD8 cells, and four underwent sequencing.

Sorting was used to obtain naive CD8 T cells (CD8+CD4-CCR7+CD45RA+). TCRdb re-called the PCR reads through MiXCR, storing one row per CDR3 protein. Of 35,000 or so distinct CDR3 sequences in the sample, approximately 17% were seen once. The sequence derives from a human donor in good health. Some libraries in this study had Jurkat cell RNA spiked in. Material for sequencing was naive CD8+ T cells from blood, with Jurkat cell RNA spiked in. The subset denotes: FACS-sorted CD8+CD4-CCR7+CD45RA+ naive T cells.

In DNA, the CDR3 is TGCAGCGTTGCCCGGTCGGACACTGAAGCTTTCTTT. Residues: CSVARSDTEAFF. The rearrangement uses TRBV29-1 and TRBJ1-1; no clear D gene. Trimming shortened V by 4 bases and J by 3 bases, and 9 bases separated the two germline ends. Germline V gene lookup returns CDR1 SQVTM and CDR2 ANQGSEA. The CDR3 sequence is 12 residues long.